The source of this T cell receptor (beta chain) is a study of control samples from healthy donors and cancer patients (dated by TCRdb to about 2020). As regards this clone: Its antigen is currently not known. The record has no base qualities; no much larger clone is one base away.

Taken from cysteine to phenylalanine, the CDR3 has 15 residues. Kept here is only the CDR3 DNA, which spans 45 bases and is read in frame from base 1. The germline V gene yields SGHRS for CDR1 and YFSETQ for CDR2. V and J lose 1 base and 5 bases, and a span of 15 bases separates them. The library was obtained by the immunoSEQ multiplex PCR assay. In TCRdb, the immuneACCESS table is reduced to in-frame sequences with V and J assigned. These tables do not hold every clone; where another copy was compared, an unresolved V gene accounts for under half, and the others remain unexplained. This sample is represented by some 130,000 clones; about 90% of them were singletons. The top ten clonotypes cover 6% to 9.5% of the sample.

Sequencing input: PBMCs. The clonotype was recovered from a middle-aged man with head and neck cancer. The sequence is built from TRBV5-1 and TRBJ1-1; no D segment can be confidently identified. The nucleotide sequence is TGCGCCAGCAGCTTGAGGGCGGACGGGAGGACTGAAGCTTTCTTT. This yields the protein CASSLRADGRTEAFF.